Reported below is one TCR beta chain. The assay was immunoSEQ multiplex PCR, and TCRdb's table has in-frame clones only and misses some. The table has roughly 3,000 clones, almost 95% seen once; the top ten hold 7.4%. Germline V gives CDR1 SGHTA, CDR2 FQGNSA. Trimming took 6 bases from V and 6 from J, leaving 8 bases between them. The CDR3 totals 11 residues. The record originates from a study of tumor T cells in aggressive B-cell lymphoma. This clonotype was sampled from an adult with diffuse large B cell lymphoma. The material sequenced was tumor tissue. The V gene is TRBV7-2, the J gene TRBJ1-1, with no clear D. The CDR3 loop is CASRREAEAFF. For the CDR3, the DNA is TGTGCCAGCAGAAGAGAGGCTGAAGCTTTCTTT.